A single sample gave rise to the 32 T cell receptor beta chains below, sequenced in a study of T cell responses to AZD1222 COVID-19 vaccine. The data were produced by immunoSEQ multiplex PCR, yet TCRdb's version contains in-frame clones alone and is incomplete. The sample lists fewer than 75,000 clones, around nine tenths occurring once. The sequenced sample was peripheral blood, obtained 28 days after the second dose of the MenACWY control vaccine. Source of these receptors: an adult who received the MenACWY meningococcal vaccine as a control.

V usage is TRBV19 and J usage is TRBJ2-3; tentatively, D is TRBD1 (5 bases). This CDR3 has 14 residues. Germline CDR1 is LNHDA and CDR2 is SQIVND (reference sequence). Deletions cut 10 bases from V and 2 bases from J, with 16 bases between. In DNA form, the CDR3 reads TGTGCCACCACGACAGAGTCCGCCACAGATACGCAGTATTTT. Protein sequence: CATTTESATDTQYF.

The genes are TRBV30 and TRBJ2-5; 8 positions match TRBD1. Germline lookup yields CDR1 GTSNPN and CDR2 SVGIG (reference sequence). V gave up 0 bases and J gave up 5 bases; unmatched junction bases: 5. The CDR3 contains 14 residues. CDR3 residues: CAWSVTGGLETQYF. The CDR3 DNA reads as TGTGCCTGGAGTGTAACAGGGGGGTTGGAGACCCAGTACTTC.

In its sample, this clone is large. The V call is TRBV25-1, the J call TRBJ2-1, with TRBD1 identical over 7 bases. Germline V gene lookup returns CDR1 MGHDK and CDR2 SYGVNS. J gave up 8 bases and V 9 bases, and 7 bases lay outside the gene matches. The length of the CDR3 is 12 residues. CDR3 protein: CASTDRVYEQFF. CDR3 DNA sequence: TGTGCCAGTACCGACAGGGTCTATGAGCAGTTCTTC.

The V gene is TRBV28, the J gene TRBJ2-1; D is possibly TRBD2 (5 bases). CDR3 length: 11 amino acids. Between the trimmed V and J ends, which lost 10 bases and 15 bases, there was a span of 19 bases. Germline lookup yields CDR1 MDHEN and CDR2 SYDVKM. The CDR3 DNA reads TGTGCCACCGCGCCCCAAAGAGGGTGGTTCTTC. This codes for CATAPQRGWFF.

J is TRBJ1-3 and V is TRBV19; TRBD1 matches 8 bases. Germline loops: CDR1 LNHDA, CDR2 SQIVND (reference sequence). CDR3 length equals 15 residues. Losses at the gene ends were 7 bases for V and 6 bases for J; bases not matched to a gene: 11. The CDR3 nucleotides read TGTGCCAGTACCTCACCGAAGACAGGGGTAAACACCATATATTTT. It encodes CASTSPKTGVNTIYF.

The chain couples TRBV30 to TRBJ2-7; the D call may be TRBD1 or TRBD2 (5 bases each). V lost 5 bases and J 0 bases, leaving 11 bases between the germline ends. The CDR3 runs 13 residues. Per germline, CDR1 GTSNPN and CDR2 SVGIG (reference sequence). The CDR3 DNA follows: TGTGCCTGGCGCGAGGGGAACTCCTACGAGCAGTACTTC. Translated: CAWREGNSYEQYF.

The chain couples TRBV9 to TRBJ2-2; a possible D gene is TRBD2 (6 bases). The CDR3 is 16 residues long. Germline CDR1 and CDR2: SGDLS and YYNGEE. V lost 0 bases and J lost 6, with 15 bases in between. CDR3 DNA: TGTGCCAGCAGCGTAGCGGCGGGACCCGGCGCCGGGGAGCTGTTTTTT. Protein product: CASSVAAGPGAGELFF.

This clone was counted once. Here the CDR3 reads CASSRRRTGNTEAFF. As DNA, the CDR3 is TGTGCCAGCAGCCGAAGGCGGACAGGGAACACTGAAGCTTTCTTT. The rearrangement links TRBV28 to TRBJ1-1, with 7 bases identical to TRBD1. This CDR3 has 15 residues. CDR1 MDHEN and CDR2 SYDVKM come from the germline V gene. V trimming: 6 bases; J trimming: 1 base; junction bases outside the gene matches: 8.

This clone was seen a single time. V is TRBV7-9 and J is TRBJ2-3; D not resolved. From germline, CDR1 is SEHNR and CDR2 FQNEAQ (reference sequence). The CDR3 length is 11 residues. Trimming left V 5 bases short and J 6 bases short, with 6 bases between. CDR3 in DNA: TGTGCCAGCAGCCAAGGGGATACGCAGTATTTT. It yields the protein CASSQGDTQYF.

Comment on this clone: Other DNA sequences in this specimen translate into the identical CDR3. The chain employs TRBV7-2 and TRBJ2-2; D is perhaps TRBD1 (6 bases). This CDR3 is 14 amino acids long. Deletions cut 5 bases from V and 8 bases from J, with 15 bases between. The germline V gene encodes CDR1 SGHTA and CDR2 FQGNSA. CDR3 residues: CASSGQSRTGELFF. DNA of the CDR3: TGTGCCAGCAGCGGACAGAGCCGCACTGGGGAGCTGTTTTTT.

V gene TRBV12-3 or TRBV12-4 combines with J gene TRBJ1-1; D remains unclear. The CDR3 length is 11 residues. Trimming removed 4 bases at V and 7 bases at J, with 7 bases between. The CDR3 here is CASSSPSEAFF. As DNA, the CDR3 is TGTGCCAGCAGTTCCCCCAGTGAAGCTTTCTTT.

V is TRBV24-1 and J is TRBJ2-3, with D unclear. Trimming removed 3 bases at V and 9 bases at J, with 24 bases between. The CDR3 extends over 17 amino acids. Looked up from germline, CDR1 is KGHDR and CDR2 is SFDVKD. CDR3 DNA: TGTGCCACCAGTGATCGACCCGGGCCTAGATACCCCGGGACGCAGTATTTT. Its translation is CATSDRPGPRYPGTQYF.

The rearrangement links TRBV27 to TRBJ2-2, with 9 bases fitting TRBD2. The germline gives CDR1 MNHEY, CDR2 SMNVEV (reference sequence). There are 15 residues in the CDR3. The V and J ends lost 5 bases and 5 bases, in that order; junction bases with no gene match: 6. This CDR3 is CASSSSGSRTGELFF. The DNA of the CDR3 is TGTGCCAGCAGTAGTAGCGGGAGCCGAACCGGGGAGCTGTTTTTT.

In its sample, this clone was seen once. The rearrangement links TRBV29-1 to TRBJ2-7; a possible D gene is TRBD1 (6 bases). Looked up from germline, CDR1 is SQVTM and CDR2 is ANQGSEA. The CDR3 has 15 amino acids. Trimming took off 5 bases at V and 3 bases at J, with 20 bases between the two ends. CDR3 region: CSVSRDNRAFYEQYF. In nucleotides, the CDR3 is TGCAGCGTTTCCCGCGACAACAGGGCCTTCTACGAGCAGTACTTC.

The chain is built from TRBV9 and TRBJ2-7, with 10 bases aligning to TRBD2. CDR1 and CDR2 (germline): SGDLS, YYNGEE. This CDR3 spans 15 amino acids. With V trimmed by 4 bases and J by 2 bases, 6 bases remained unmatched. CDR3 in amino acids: CASSPKREGTYEQYF. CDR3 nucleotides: TGTGCCAGCAGCCCCAAGCGGGAGGGGACCTACGAGCAGTACTTC.

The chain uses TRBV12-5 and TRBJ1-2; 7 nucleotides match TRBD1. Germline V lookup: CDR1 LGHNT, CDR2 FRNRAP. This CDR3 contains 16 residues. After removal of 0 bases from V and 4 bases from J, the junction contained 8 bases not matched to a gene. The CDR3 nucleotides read TGTGCTAGTGGTTTGGTACCCAACGACAGGGCCTATGGCTACACCTTC. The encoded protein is CASGLVPNDRAYGYTF.

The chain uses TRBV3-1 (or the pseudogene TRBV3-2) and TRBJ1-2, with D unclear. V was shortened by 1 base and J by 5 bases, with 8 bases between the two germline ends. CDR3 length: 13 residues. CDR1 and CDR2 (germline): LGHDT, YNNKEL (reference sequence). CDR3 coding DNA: TGTGCCAGCAGCCAAGCCATCACTTATGGCTACACCTTC. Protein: CASSQAITYGYTF.

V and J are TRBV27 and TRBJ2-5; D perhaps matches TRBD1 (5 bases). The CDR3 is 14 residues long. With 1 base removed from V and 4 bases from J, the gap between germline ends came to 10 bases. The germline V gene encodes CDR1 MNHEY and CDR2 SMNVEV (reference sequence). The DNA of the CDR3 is TGTGCCAGCAGTTTATTTGCAGGGCGAGAGACCCAGTACTTC. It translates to CASSLFAGRETQYF.

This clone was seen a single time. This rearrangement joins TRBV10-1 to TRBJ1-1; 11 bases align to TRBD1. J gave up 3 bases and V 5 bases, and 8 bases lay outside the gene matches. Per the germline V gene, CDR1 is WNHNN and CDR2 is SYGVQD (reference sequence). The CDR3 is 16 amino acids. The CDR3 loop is CASSTGTGGSDTEAFF. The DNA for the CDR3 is TGCGCCAGCAGTACCGGGACAGGGGGATCGGACACTGAAGCTTTCTTT.

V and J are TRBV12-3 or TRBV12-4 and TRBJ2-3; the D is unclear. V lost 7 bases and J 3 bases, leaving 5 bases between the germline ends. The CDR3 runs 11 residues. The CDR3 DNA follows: TGTGCCAGCACGTTTACAGATACGCAGTATTTT. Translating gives CASTFTDTQYF.

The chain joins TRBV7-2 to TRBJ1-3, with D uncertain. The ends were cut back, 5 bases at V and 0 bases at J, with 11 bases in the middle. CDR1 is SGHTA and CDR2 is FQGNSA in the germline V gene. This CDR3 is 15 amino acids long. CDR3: CASSPLGISGNTIYF. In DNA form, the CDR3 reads TGTGCCAGCAGCCCCCTCGGGATCTCTGGAAACACCATATATTTT. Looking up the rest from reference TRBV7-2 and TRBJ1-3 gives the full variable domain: GAGVSQSPSNKVTEKGKDVELRCDPISGHTALYWYRQSLGQGLEFLIYFQGNSAPDKSGLPSDRFSAERTGGSVSTLTIQRTQQEDSAVYLCASSPLGISGNTIYFGEGSWLTVV.

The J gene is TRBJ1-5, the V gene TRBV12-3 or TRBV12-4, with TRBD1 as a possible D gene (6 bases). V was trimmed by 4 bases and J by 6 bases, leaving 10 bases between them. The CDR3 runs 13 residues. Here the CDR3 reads CASSSQGTQPQHF. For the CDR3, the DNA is TGTGCCAGCAGTTCCCAGGGGACTCAGCCCCAGCATTTT.

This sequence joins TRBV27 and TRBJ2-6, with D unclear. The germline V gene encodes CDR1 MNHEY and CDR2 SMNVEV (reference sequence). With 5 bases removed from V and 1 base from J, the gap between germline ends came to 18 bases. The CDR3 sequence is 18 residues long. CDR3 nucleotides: TGTGCCAGCAGTCCCAGAAGCCCGAGCCTTTCTGGGGCCAACGTCCTGACTTTC. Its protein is CASSPRSPSLSGANVLTF.

The CDR3 sequence: CASSPGRNQPQHF. In DNA, the CDR3 is TGTGCCAGCTCACCGGGGCGTAATCAGCCCCAGCATTTT. The chain has TRBV18 and TRBJ1-5, with TRBD1 as a possible D gene (5 bases). Germline V gene sequence: CDR1 KGHSH, CDR2 LQKENI. The CDR3 runs to 13 residues. V was pared by 3 bases and J by 4 bases, with 7 bases between.

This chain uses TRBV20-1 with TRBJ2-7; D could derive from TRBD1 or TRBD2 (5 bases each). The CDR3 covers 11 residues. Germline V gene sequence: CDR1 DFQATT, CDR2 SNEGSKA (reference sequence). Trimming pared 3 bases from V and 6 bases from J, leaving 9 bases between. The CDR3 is CSARAGSEQYF. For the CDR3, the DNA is TGCAGTGCTAGGGCAGGGAGCGAGCAGTACTTC.

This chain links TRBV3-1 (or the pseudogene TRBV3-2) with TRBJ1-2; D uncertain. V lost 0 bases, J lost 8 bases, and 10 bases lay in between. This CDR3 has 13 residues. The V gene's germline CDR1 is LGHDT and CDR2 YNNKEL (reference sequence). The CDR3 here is CASSQELSTGYTF. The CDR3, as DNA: TGTGCCAGCAGCCAAGAACTATCGACGGGCTACACCTTC.

The chain's CDR3 is CAARQLSTDTQYF. The CDR3 DNA follows: TGTGCCGCCCGACAGCTCAGCACAGATACGCAGTATTTT. The V gene is TRBV27, the J gene TRBJ2-3, with D perhaps TRBD1 (5 bases). V was pared by 11 bases and J by 0 bases, with 12 bases between. CDR3 length equals 13 residues. Germline CDR1 is MNHEY and CDR2 is SMNVEV (reference sequence).

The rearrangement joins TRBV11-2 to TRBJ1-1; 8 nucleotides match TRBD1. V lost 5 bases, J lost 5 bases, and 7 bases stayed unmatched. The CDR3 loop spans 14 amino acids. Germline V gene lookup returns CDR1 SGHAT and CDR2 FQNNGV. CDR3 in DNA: TGTGCCAGCAGCACTAACAGGGGGAAGACTGAAGCTTTCTTT. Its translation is CASSTNRGKTEAFF. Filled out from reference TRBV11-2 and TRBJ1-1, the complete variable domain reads EAGVAQSPRYKIIEKRQSVAFWCNPISGHATLYWYQQILGQGPKLLIQFQNNGVVDDSQLPKDRFSAERLKGVDSTLKIQPAKLEDSAVYLCASSTNRGKTEAFFGQGTRLTVV.

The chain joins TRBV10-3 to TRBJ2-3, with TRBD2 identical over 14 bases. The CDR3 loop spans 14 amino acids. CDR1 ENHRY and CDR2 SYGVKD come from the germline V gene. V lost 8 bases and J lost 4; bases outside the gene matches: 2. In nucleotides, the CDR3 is TGTGCCATCGGGGGACTAGCGGGAGCAGATACGCAGTATTTT. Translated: CAIGGLAGADTQYF.

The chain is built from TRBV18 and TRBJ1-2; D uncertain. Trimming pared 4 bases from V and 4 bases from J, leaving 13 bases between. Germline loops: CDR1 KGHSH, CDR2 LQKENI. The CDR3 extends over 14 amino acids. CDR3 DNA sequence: TGTGCCAGCTCACTCCCTGAGGGTCTCTATGGCTACACCTTC. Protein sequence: CASSLPEGLYGYTF.

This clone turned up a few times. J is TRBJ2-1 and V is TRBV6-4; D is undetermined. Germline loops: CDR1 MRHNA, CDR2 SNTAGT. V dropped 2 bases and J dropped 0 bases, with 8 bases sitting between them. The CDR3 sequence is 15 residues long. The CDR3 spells CASSDTDSSYNEQFF. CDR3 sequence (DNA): TGTGCCAGCAGTGACACAGATAGCTCCTACAATGAGCAGTTCTTC.

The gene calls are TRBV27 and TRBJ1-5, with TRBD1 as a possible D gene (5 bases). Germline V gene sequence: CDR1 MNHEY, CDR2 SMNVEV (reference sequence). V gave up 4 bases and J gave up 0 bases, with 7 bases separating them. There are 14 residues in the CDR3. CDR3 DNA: TGTGCCAGCAGTTCGGACAATAGCAATCAGCCCCAGCATTTT. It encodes CASSSDNSNQPQHF.